This section outlines one TCR beta chain sequence together with its context. In its sample, this clone was seen a few times. Its antigen target is currently unknown. No base quality information exists; no much larger clone differs at one position. The data were obtained in a study of control samples from healthy donors and cancer patients (dated by TCRdb to the early 2020s). CDR1 and CDR2, per the germline V gene, are SGHVS and FQNEAQ. V lost 5 bases and J lost 4 bases; the stretch between them is 11 bases long. From the cysteine up to the phenylalanine, the CDR3 has a length of 13 residues. CDR3 DNA only is kept here, 39 bases in frame from base 1. The method behind the library was the immunoSEQ multiplex PCR assay. Drawn from immuneACCESS, this table holds only the in-frame rearrangements with V and J called that TCRdb kept. Clones are partly lost; checked studies trace under half to an unresolved V gene and leave the rest unexplained. The sample table lists 100,000 or so clones, 86% of them with a count of one. The ten most abundant clones make up roughly 1.3% of the sample.

The sequencing input was blood. The sequence came from a woman aged 50 to 60 in good health. The rearrangement joined TRBV7-8 to TRBJ1-2, with the D segment identity uncertain. The nucleotide sequence is TGTGCCAGCAGCCAAACAGCTTCCTATGGCTACACCTTC. It translates as CASSQTASYGYTF.